The 29 T cell receptor beta chains presented below share a single source sample, sequenced in a study of T cells after yellow fever vaccination. MiXCR was run by TCRdb on the 5' RACE reads, yielding one entry per CDR3 protein. The sample has about 58,000 distinct CDR3 sequences, about 5% seen once. The source was PBMCs, either bulk or a sorted T-cell subset (CD4+, CD8+, memory, or dextramer-sorted; not recorded which), collected on the day of the yellow fever booster vaccination. These receptor sequences come from a man aged 18 to 30 who received the YFV17D yellow fever vaccine.

This chain uses TRBV4-3 with TRBJ2-3, with D perhaps TRBD1 or TRBD2 (5 bases each). Germline lookup yields CDR1 LGHNA and CDR2 YSLEER. The V end was cut by 0 bases, the J end by 0 bases, with 19 bases between. The CDR3 length is 19 residues. Written as DNA, the CDR3 is TGCGCCAGCAGCCAAGATTCGGGGAATAGGGGTCCTAGCACAGATACGCAGTATTTT. Translation gives CASSQDSGNRGPSTDTQYF.

The chain joins TRBV6-2 or TRBV6-3 to TRBJ2-7, with 8 bases lining up with TRBD2. Trimming took 7 bases from V and 4 from J; bases not matched to a gene: 6. This CDR3 contains 13 residues. Germline V gene lookup returns CDR1 MNHEY and CDR2 SVGEGT. The CDR3 loop is CASTHREGYEQYV. The CDR3 DNA reads TGTGCCAGCACCCATCGGGAGGGGTACGAGCAGTACGTC.

This clonotype was counted between two and nine times. The rearrangement uses TRBV7-9 and TRBJ2-7; D perhaps matches TRBD1 (5 bases). The CDR3 is 14 amino acids. Trimming stripped 4 bases from V and 2 bases from J, with 12 bases between. Germline CDR1 reads SEHNR; CDR2 reads FQNEAQ (reference sequence). The CDR3 loop is CASSSSAGPYEQYF. CDR3 DNA sequence: TGTGCCAGCAGCTCCTCGGCAGGGCCCTACGAGCAGTACTTC.

The J gene is TRBJ2-6, the V gene TRBV5-1; D is perhaps TRBD1 (5 bases). The CDR3 has 17 amino acids. Germline V gene sequence: CDR1 SGHRS, CDR2 YFSETQ. V lost 0 bases and J lost 3, with 13 bases in between. The CDR3 DNA reads as TGCGCCAGCAGCTTGGGGCTAGGGGTTTTTGGGGCCAACGTCCTGACTTTC. As protein: CASSLGLGVFGANVLTF.

The sample holds a few counts of this clonotype. The CDR3 sequence: CASSVGPSGQNTQYF. DNA for the CDR3: TGTGCCAGCAGCGTAGGGCCTTCGGGGCAAAATACGCAGTATTTT. The rearrangement links TRBV9 to TRBJ2-3, with D perhaps matching TRBD1 or TRBD2 (5 bases each). The V end lost 0 bases, the J end lost 7 bases, and 15 bases lay between the germline ends. The length of the CDR3 is 15 residues. The germline CDR1 and CDR2 sequences are SGDLS and YYNGEE. The whole variable domain, remainder taken from reference TRBV9 and TRBJ2-3, is DSGVTQTPKHLITATGQRVTLRCSPRSGDLSVYWYQQSLDQGLQFLIQYYNGEERAKGNILERFSAQQFPDLHSELNLSSLELGDSALYFCASSVGPSGQNTQYFGPGTRLTVL.

This clonotype was observed many times. The rearrangement joins TRBV20-1 to TRBJ1-2, with 10 nucleotides matching TRBD1. Trimming removed 3 bases from V and 0 bases from J; junction bases left unmatched: 7. Germline-derived CDR1 and CDR2 are DFQATT and SNEGSKA (reference sequence). The CDR3 spans 16 residues. The CDR3 DNA sequence: TGCAGTGCTAGGGGGACAGGGGCCCCAGCTAACTATGGCTACACCTTC. Translating gives CSARGTGAPANYGYTF.

This clonotype was counted at least ten times. The rearrangement uses TRBV6-2 or TRBV6-3 and TRBJ1-1, with TRBD1 identical over 9 bases. The germline V gene encodes CDR1 MNHEY and CDR2 SVGEGT. The CDR3 totals 16 residues. Unmatched junction bases numbered 8, after V lost 5 bases and J lost 1 base. CDR3 protein: CASSHRDRDPNTEAFF. For the CDR3, the DNA is TGTGCCAGCAGTCACCGGGACAGGGACCCGAACACTGAAGCTTTCTTT.

By proportion, this clonotype is medium-sized. The rearrangement uses TRBV7-6 and TRBJ2-1; no reliable D call. The CDR3 contains 15 residues. Germline V gives CDR1 SGHVS, CDR2 FNYEAQ. V was pared by 0 bases and J by 2 bases, with 8 bases between. The CDR3 nucleotides read TGTGCCAGCAGCTTAGCGTTGGTTCCCTACAATGAGCAGTTCTTC. Translating it yields CASSLALVPYNEQFF.

The chain uses TRBV4-1 and TRBJ2-2; 13 positions match TRBD2. The CDR3 contains 15 residues. CDR1 MGHRA and CDR2 YSYEKL come from the germline V gene. With 3 bases clipped from V and 6 bases from J, the junction kept 1 base outside the gene matches. The CDR3 nucleotides read TGCGCCAGCAGCCAGACTAGCGGGGGGTCCGGGGAGCTGTTTTTT. This gives the protein CASSQTSGGSGELFF.

As regards this clonotype: A read error may explain this, as a much larger clone is one base away. CDR3 nucleotides: TGCGCCAGCAGCCCACGTGGGTACACTGAGCAGTTCTTC. Amino acid sequence: CASSPRGYTEQFF. The chain recombines TRBV5-1 with TRBJ2-1; D is ambiguous. The CDR3 contains 13 residues. Germline V gives CDR1 SGHRS, CDR2 YFSETQ. The complete variable domain, with remaining parts taken from reference TRBV5-1 and TRBJ2-1, reads KAGVTQTPRYLIKTRGQQVTLSCSPISGHRSVSWYQQTPGQGLQFLFEYFSETQRNKGNFPGRFSGRQFSNSRSEMNVSTLELGDSALYLCASSPRGYTEQFFGPGTRLTVL.

This clonotype was detected only a few times. The chain employs TRBV29-1 and TRBJ1-1; D is undetermined. V was trimmed by 5 bases and J by 2 bases, leaving 12 bases between them. This CDR3 has 13 amino acids. Per the germline V gene, CDR1 is SQVTM and CDR2 is ANQGSEA. The CDR3: CSVLKRLNTEAFF. The CDR3 region has the DNA TGCAGCGTTCTAAAACGGTTAAACACTGAAGCTTTCTTT. The variable domain in full, completed from reference TRBV29-1 and TRBJ1-1, reads SAVISQKPSRDICQRGTSLTIQCQVDSQVTMMFWYRQQPGQSLTLIATANQGSEATYESGFVIDKFPISRPNLTFSTLTVSNMSPEDSSIYLCSVLKRLNTEAFFGQGTRLTVV.

This clonotype occurred many times. DNA for the CDR3: TGTGCCAGCAGTTTGGACAGGTGGAACACTGAAGCTTTCTTT. Amino acids: CASSLDRWNTEAFF. The chain uses TRBV7-2 and TRBJ1-1, with 7 bases matching TRBD1. The CDR3 covers 14 residues. After removal of 6 bases from V and 1 base from J, the junction contained 5 bases not matched to a gene. Germline lookup yields CDR1 SGHTA and CDR2 FQGNSA.

This clonotype was seen many times. The chain has TRBV21-1 and TRBJ2-4; the table's D call of TRBD1 was not tested on the DNA. TRBV21-1 is assigned pseudogene status. The CDR3 has 17 residues. The CDR3 coding sequence is TGTGCCAGCAGCAATCGGGGACCCAAGCCAACCAAAAACATTCAGTACTTC. Translated, it gives CASSNRGPKPTKNIQYF.

This clonotype appeared a few times. V is TRBV7-9 and J is TRBJ1-1, with 9 bases identical to TRBD1. The CDR3 runs 13 residues. The V gene end was trimmed by 4 bases and the J gene end by 3 bases; junction bases not matched to a gene: 0. Germline V gives CDR1 SEHNR, CDR2 FQNEAQ (reference sequence). CDR3 sequence: CASSWDRDTEAFF. The CDR3 bases are TGTGCCAGCAGCTGGGACAGGGACACTGAAGCTTTCTTT.

The rearrangement links TRBV3-1 to TRBJ2-7, with D perhaps TRBD2 (5 bases). Germline V gives CDR1 LGHDT, CDR2 YNNKEL (reference sequence). The V gene lost 1 base and the J gene lost 7 bases, with 17 bases spanning the gap. This CDR3 has 15 amino acids. The CDR3 here is CASSQGRLATGEQYV. The CDR3 region has the DNA TGTGCCAGCAGCCAAGGTCGCCTAGCCACCGGAGAGCAGTACGTC.

This clonotype was seen ten or more times. This chain uses TRBV5-1 with TRBJ2-7; TRBD1 might be the D (5 bases). CDR3 length equals 14 residues. V was clipped by 3 bases and J by 3 bases, with 13 bases between them. Germline CDR1 and CDR2: SGHRS and YFSETQ. The CDR3 bases are TGCGCCAGCAGCTCCAGGGAACTCGGCTACGAGCAGTACTTC. Amino acid sequence: CASSSRELGYEQYF.

The V call is TRBV2, the J call TRBJ2-3, with 7 bases lining up with TRBD2. The CDR3 consists of 15 residues. Germline V gene lookup returns CDR1 SNHLY and CDR2 FYNNEI. The trim removed 6 bases at V and 5 bases at J, leaving 11 bases unmatched. CDR3 bases: TGTGCCAGCAGAGGCAGACTAGCAAGTAGAGATACGCAGTATTTT. This sequence encodes CASRGRLASRDTQYF.

A few counts support this clonotype. The chain couples TRBV4-2 to TRBJ1-6, with D maybe TRBD1 (6 bases). The CDR3 covers 18 residues. V was clipped by 0 bases and J by 4 bases, with 16 bases between them. Germline CDR1 LGHNA, CDR2 YNFKEQ. The CDR3 bases are TGTGCCAGCAGCCAAGATTTGGTAGGGGGAGATTATAATTCACCCCTCCACTTT. This sequence encodes CASSQDLVGGDYNSPLHF.

This clonotype was detected many times. V gene TRBV6-5 combines with J gene TRBJ2-1; perhaps TRBD2 as D (5 bases). V was pared by 6 bases and J by 2 bases, with 14 bases between. In germline, CDR1 is MNHEY, CDR2 SVGAGI. There are 15 residues in the CDR3. The CDR3 DNA is TGTGCCAGCAGGATACTCGCGGAGGCCTACAATGAGCAGTTCTTC. Its protein is CASRILAEAYNEQFF.

Ten or more counts support this clonotype. The genes are TRBV9 and TRBJ2-1, with no clear D. Per the germline V gene, CDR1 is SGDLS and CDR2 is YYNGEE. V lost 0 bases and J lost 3, with 7 bases in between. The CDR3 totals 14 residues. This chain's CDR3 is CASSVGRDYNEQFF. The CDR3 nucleotides read TGTGCCAGCAGCGTAGGTCGAGACTACAATGAGCAGTTCTTC.

In its sample, this clonotype was seen many times. The chain employs TRBV7-6 and TRBJ2-7, with D uncertain. V was pared by 1 base and J by 3 bases, with 7 bases between. The CDR3 contains 13 residues. CDR1 is SGHVS and CDR2 is FNYEAQ in the germline V gene. CDR3 in amino acids: CASSLEPGYEQYV. The CDR3 DNA sequence: TGTGCCAGCAGCTTAGAGCCGGGCTACGAGCAGTACGTC.

This clonotype was seen ten or more times. The V and J genes are TRBV5-1 and TRBJ2-3, with D possibly being TRBD1 (6 bases). Germline values: CDR1 SGHRS, CDR2 YFSETQ. The ends were cut back, 1 base at V and 6 bases at J, with 18 bases in the middle. The CDR3 covers 16 residues. The CDR3 loop is CASSLRLVGGVDTQYF. The CDR3 nucleotides read TGCGCCAGCAGCTTGAGGCTTGTAGGGGGAGTGGATACGCAGTATTTT.

This clonotype was recorded many times. This rearrangement joins TRBV6-2 or TRBV6-3 to TRBJ2-7; D is ambiguous. V lost 0 bases and J 7 bases, leaving 25 bases between the germline ends. The CDR3 sequence is 18 residues long. Per germline, CDR1 MNHEY and CDR2 SVGEGT. The CDR3 reads CASSYSGRPALKFLEQYF. The CDR3, as DNA: TGTGCCAGCAGTTACTCGGGTCGGCCGGCACTTAAGTTTCTGGAGCAGTACTTC.

The gene calls are TRBV30 and TRBJ2-3; D ambiguous. CDR1 and CDR2 from the germline V gene are GTSNPN and SVGIG (reference sequence). This CDR3 has 13 amino acids. Trimming took off 2 bases at V and 3 bases at J, with 9 bases between the two ends. The CDR3 is CAWSSTSTDTQYF. In DNA form, the CDR3 reads TGTGCCTGGAGTTCCACAAGTACAGATACGCAGTATTTT.

Only a few counts were recorded for this clonotype. This rearrangement joins TRBV29-1 to TRBJ2-4; D uncertain. Germline-derived CDR1 and CDR2 are SQVTM and ANQGSEA. CDR3 size: 15 residues. With 1 base removed from V and 3 bases from J, the gap between germline ends came to 13 bases. The CDR3 nucleotides read TGCAGCGTTGAAGGGGCGGTACTGGGCAAAAACATTCAGTACTTC. Protein sequence: CSVEGAVLGKNIQYF.

This clonotype was seen many times. The V gene is TRBV21-1, the J gene TRBJ1-5. TRBV21-1 corresponds to a pseudogene. The CDR3 has 11 amino acids. This chain's CDR3 is CASRDNQPQHF. The CDR3 DNA sequence: TGTGCCAGCAGGGACAATCAGCCCCAGCATTTT.

The table lists this clonotype with many counts. The CDR3: CASSSSTGSHQPQHF. The CDR3 coding sequence is TGTGCCAGCAGCTCGTCCACAGGCAGTCATCAGCCCCAGCATTTT. The chain recombines TRBV7-9 with TRBJ1-5; D perhaps matches TRBD1 (5 bases). The ends were cut back, 4 bases at V and 5 bases at J, with 15 bases in the middle. The CDR3 loop spans 15 amino acids. Germline lookup yields CDR1 SEHNR and CDR2 FQNEAQ (reference sequence).

The chain recombines TRBV7-9 with TRBJ2-5, with a possible D match to TRBD1 (8 bases). V was clipped by 5 bases and J by 5 bases, with 24 bases between them. The CDR3 loop spans 17 amino acids. In germline, CDR1 is SEHNR, CDR2 FQNEAQ (reference sequence). CDR3 protein: CASSIRRATGEGETQYF. CDR3 bases: TGTGCCAGCAGCATTAGAAGGGCGACAGGGGAGGGGGAGACCCAGTACTTC.

There are many counts of this clonotype. CDR3 region: CASSLGQATNYGYTF. DNA for the CDR3: TGTGCCAGCAGCCTCGGACAGGCTACTAACTATGGCTACACCTTC. The chain combines TRBV7-2 with TRBJ1-2; 7 nucleotides line up with TRBD1. V lost 5 bases, J lost 0 bases, and 6 bases stayed unmatched. Germline V gene lookup returns CDR1 SGHTA and CDR2 FQGNSA. The CDR3 loop spans 15 amino acids.